These 27 T cell receptor beta chains originate from one sample sequenced in a study of T-cell reconstitution after alpha-beta-depleted transplantation in children. Molecular barcoding with unique molecular identifiers was used for the TCRbeta library. TCRdb re-called the PCR reads through MiXCR, storing one row per CDR3 protein. Of approximately 430,000 distinct CDR3 sequences listed, about a sixth are singletons. Specimen: PBMCs, mostly from graft donor cells, collected 360 days after TCRalphabeta/CD19-depleted stem cell transplant. All receptors come from a boy in the first two years of life who had a stem cell transplant for Wiskott-Aldrich syndrome, so the T cells may come from the graft donor.

The chain is built from TRBV28 and TRBJ2-7; 8 bases are a match to TRBD1. Germline loops: CDR1 MDHEN, CDR2 SYDVKM. V gave up 2 bases and J gave up 3 bases; unmatched junction bases: 9. This CDR3 spans 16 amino acids. The CDR3 DNA follows: TGTGCCAGCAGTTTACTGGTCAGGGGGCGCTTCTACGAGCAGTACTTC. Translation: CASSLLVRGRFYEQYF. Complete variable domain (other parts from reference TRBV28 and TRBJ2-7): DVKVTQSSRYLVKRTGEKVFLECVQDMDHENMFWYRQDPGLGLRLIYFSYDVKMKEKGDIPEGYSVSREKKERFSLILESASTNQTSMYLCASSLLVRGRFYEQYFGPGTRLTVT.

This clonotype was observed a handful of times. This chain links TRBV20-1 with TRBJ2-5, with a weak D call TRBD2 (7 bases). The V and J ends lost 5 bases and 2 bases respectively, with 15 bases between them. This CDR3 contains 14 residues. Germline V lookup: CDR1 DFQATT, CDR2 SNEGSKA (reference sequence). The CDR3 reads CSAGGGGGQETQYF. CDR3 in DNA: TGCAGTGCTGGTGGGGGAGGGGGGCAAGAGACCCAGTACTTC.

This sequence joins TRBV6-1 and TRBJ2-5, with TRBD2 identical over 8 bases. J gave up 2 bases and V 6 bases, and 8 bases lay outside the gene matches. The germline V gene has CDR1 MNHNS and CDR2 SASEGT. This CDR3 has 15 residues. CDR3 sequence: CASRHSGGGQETQYF. Written as DNA, the CDR3 is TGTGCCAGCAGACACAGCGGGGGAGGGCAAGAGACCCAGTACTTC.

This clonotype has just a few counts. This chain joins TRBV12-3 or TRBV12-4 and TRBJ2-1; possible D gene TRBD2, 6 bases. V lost 6 bases and J 0 bases, leaving 12 bases between the germline ends. This CDR3 has 15 amino acids. CDR3 amino acids: CASRPLADSYNEQFF. The CDR3 coding sequence is TGTGCCAGCAGGCCACTAGCCGACTCCTACAATGAGCAGTTCTTC.

The J gene is TRBJ2-4, the V gene TRBV5-1; D call uncertain. Looked up from germline, CDR1 is SGHRS and CDR2 is YFSETQ. V lost 6 bases to trimming and J lost 0 bases, with 10 bases between them. The CDR3 extends over 14 amino acids. The CDR3 nucleotides are TGCGCCAGCAATCGCGTATTAGCCAAAAACATTCAGTACTTC. This codes for CASNRVLAKNIQYF.

The chain couples TRBV11-2 to TRBJ2-7; perhaps TRBD2 as D (6 bases). The CDR3 sequence is 13 residues long. Trimming left V 5 bases short and J 1 base short, with 9 bases between. From germline, CDR1 is SGHAT and CDR2 FQNNGV. DNA for the CDR3: TGTGCCAGCAGCCGACTAGGGTCCTACGAGCAGTACTTC. Translated, it gives CASSRLGSYEQYF.

This clonotype was counted ten times or more. The V gene is TRBV11-2, the J gene TRBJ2-7; no clear D gene. The V end lost 1 base, the J end lost 6 bases, and 7 bases lay between the germline ends. Germline assignment: CDR1 SGHAT and CDR2 FQNNGV. The length of the CDR3 is 12 residues. CDR3 nucleotides: TGTGCCAGCAGCTTAGGGGGTCCCGAGCAGTACTTC. Protein product: CASSLGGPEQYF.

This clonotype occurred a few times. The J gene is TRBJ1-1, the V gene TRBV7-9; D call uncertain. The V gene lost 5 bases and the J gene lost 0 bases, with 10 bases spanning the gap. This CDR3 region has 14 residues. Per germline, CDR1 SEHNR and CDR2 FQNEAQ (reference sequence). As DNA, the CDR3 is TGTGCCAGCAGCCTACTTATCATGAACACTGAAGCTTTCTTT. Translating gives CASSLLIMNTEAFF.

The sample holds many counts of this clonotype. The chain couples TRBV15 to TRBJ2-7; a possible D gene is TRBD2 (5 bases). The V gene lost 4 bases and the J gene lost 2 bases, with 12 bases spanning the gap. Per the germline V gene, CDR1 is LNHNV and CDR2 is YYDKDF (reference sequence). This CDR3 contains 14 residues. The CDR3 is CATSTEREPYEQYF. Here the CDR3 DNA reads TGTGCCACCAGCACAGAGAGGGAACCCTACGAGCAGTACTTC.

This clonotype was recorded a few times. The V and J genes are TRBV3-1 and TRBJ2-1; D call uncertain. V lost 0 bases to trimming and J lost 9 bases, with 6 bases between them. CDR3 length: 12 residues. Germline CDR1 and CDR2: LGHDT and YNNKEL (reference sequence). CDR3 sequence reads: CASSQEFREQFF. CDR3 in DNA: TGTGCCAGCAGCCAAGAATTCCGTGAGCAGTTCTTC.

This clonotype has only a few counts. The chain links TRBV6-1 to TRBJ2-5; unclear D gene. Germline CDR1 reads MNHNS; CDR2 reads SASEGT. The CDR3 has 14 amino acids. The V and J ends lost 7 bases and 1 base respectively, with 13 bases between them. The CDR3 coding sequence is TGTGCCAGCACCCTACCCGATTTCCAAGAGACCCAGTACTTC. Translated, it gives CASTLPDFQETQYF.

The V gene is TRBV11-2, the J gene TRBJ2-1, with TRBD2 identical over 13 bases. The trim removed 3 bases at V and 7 bases at J, leaving 6 bases unmatched. CDR1 SGHAT and CDR2 FQNNGV come from the germline V gene. This CDR3 comprises 16 residues. In DNA, the CDR3 is TGTGCCAGCAGCTTCCTACTAGCGGGAGGGGTGAATGAGCAGTTCTTC. It codes for CASSFLLAGGVNEQFF.

In its sample, this clonotype was seen a few times. The V call is TRBV12-3 or TRBV12-4, the J call TRBJ1-5; tentative D call: TRBD1 (6 bases). V was cut by 5 bases and J by 6 bases, with 8 bases left in between. This CDR3 comprises 12 residues. The CDR3 DNA is TGTGCCAGCAGTAACAGGGTTCAGCCCCAGCATTTT. Translated: CASSNRVQPQHF.

This clonotype was counted only a few times. V usage is TRBV28 and J usage is TRBJ2-3; 8 bases align to TRBD2. With 5 bases clipped from V and 4 bases from J, the junction kept 5 bases outside the gene matches. CDR1 MDHEN and CDR2 SYDVKM come from the germline V gene. The CDR3 is 14 amino acids. CDR3 nucleotides: TGTGCCAGCAGTAGCGGGGGATCAGCAGATACGCAGTATTTT. It codes for CASSSGGSADTQYF.

The V and J genes are TRBV29-1 and TRBJ2-7, with TRBD2 identical over 10 bases. The trim removed 5 bases at V and 3 bases at J, leaving 1 base unmatched. The CDR3 loop spans 12 amino acids. The germline CDR1 and CDR2 sequences are SQVTM and ANQGSEA. The CDR3 loop reads CSVLAGGYEQYF. CDR3 DNA sequence: TGCAGCGTTTTAGCGGGAGGCTACGAGCAGTACTTC.

This clonotype has more than one count but fewer than ten. This chain connects TRBV3-1 to TRBJ2-7; D is ambiguous. This CDR3 region has 12 residues. Per germline, CDR1 LGHDT and CDR2 YNNKEL (reference sequence). Trimming took 2 bases from V and 3 from J, leaving 5 bases between them. In DNA form, the CDR3 reads TGTGCCAGCAGCCAATTTCTCTACGAGCAGTACTTC. It yields the protein CASSQFLYEQYF.

This rearrangement joins TRBV15 to TRBJ2-7; D is ambiguous. Per the germline V gene, CDR1 is LNHNV and CDR2 is YYDKDF (reference sequence). The CDR3 is made up of 13 amino acids. With 4 bases removed from V and 2 bases from J, the gap between germline ends came to 9 bases. The CDR3 region is CATSKGIPYEQYF. Written as DNA, the CDR3 is TGTGCCACCAGCAAGGGTATCCCCTACGAGCAGTACTTC.

There are many counts of this clonotype. J is TRBJ2-2 and V is TRBV24-1, with TRBD1 identical over 8 bases. V lost 9 bases and J lost 1; bases outside the gene matches: 9. The CDR3 sequence is 16 residues long. Looked up from germline, CDR1 is KGHDR and CDR2 is SFDVKD. CDR3 amino acids: CATSMPGGENTGELFF. For the CDR3, the DNA is TGTGCCACCTCGATGCCAGGGGGCGAGAACACCGGGGAGCTGTTTTTT.

The V and J genes are TRBV10-2 and TRBJ2-7; 12 bases match TRBD2. Germline values: CDR1 WSHSY, CDR2 SAAADI. The CDR3 is 15 residues long. Losses at the gene ends were 7 bases for V and 2 bases for J; bases not matched to a gene: 6. Written as DNA, the CDR3 is TGCGCCAGCAAAGGGACTAGCGGGCCTACCTACGAGCAGTACTTC. It specifies CASKGTSGPTYEQYF.

The chain employs TRBV6-1 and TRBJ1-2; D is possibly TRBD1 (5 bases). V lost 5 bases and J lost 10, with 17 bases in between. CDR3 length equals 13 residues. Germline V CDR1 and CDR2: MNHNS, SASEGT. The CDR3, as DNA: TGTGCCAGCAGTCAAACTTCCGGGGGGTACTACACCTTC. It codes for CASSQTSGGYYTF.

This clonotype has at least ten counts. V usage is TRBV6-2 or TRBV6-3 and J usage is TRBJ1-2; 10 bases line up with TRBD1. After removal of 7 bases from V and 4 bases from J, the junction contained 6 bases not matched to a gene. The germline gives CDR1 MNHEY, CDR2 SVGEGT. The CDR3 extends over 14 amino acids. The chain's CDR3 is CASNPTGGTYGYTF. CDR3 DNA: TGTGCCAGCAACCCGACAGGGGGCACCTATGGCTACACCTTC.

This clonotype has only a few counts. The chain joins TRBV9 to TRBJ2-1; unclear D gene. CDR1 is SGDLS and CDR2 is YYNGEE in the germline V gene. This CDR3 has 14 residues. Trimming removed 7 bases from V and 0 bases from J, with 11 bases in between. CDR3 sequence: CASGGRSSYNEQFF. In DNA, the CDR3 is TGTGCCAGCGGCGGTCGGAGCTCCTACAATGAGCAGTTCTTC.

In this sample, this clonotype turned up many times. The genes are TRBV4-1 and TRBJ2-3; maybe TRBD2 (5 bases). Germline loops: CDR1 MGHRA, CDR2 YSYEKL. CDR3 length: 17 residues. The V end lost 3 bases, the J end lost 2 bases, and 18 bases lay between the germline ends. CDR3 residues: CASSHGILERLTDTQYF. In DNA, the CDR3 is TGCGCCAGCAGCCACGGAATACTAGAACGCCTCACAGATACGCAGTATTTT.

The chain has TRBV24-1 and TRBJ2-3, with TRBD2 matching 11 bases. The CDR3 spans 17 residues. V lost 3 bases to trimming and J lost 0 bases; unmatched junction nucleotides: 4. Germline values: CDR1 KGHDR, CDR2 SFDVKD. CDR3: CATSDHTSGGSTDTQYF. The CDR3 DNA reads TGTGCCACCAGTGATCATACTAGCGGGGGAAGCACAGATACGCAGTATTTT.

This chain uses TRBV11-2 with TRBJ2-7, with D tentatively TRBD2 (6 bases). The germline CDR1 and CDR2 sequences are SGHAT and FQNNGV. The CDR3 runs 13 residues. V was cut by 4 bases and J by 6 bases, with 13 bases left in between. In DNA form, the CDR3 reads TGTGCCAGCAGCTCGGGGGTAGGCGGCGAGCAGTACTTC. It yields the protein CASSSGVGGEQYF.

This clonotype was picked up a small number of times. The V and J genes are TRBV20-1 and TRBJ2-5, with no clear D. The CDR3 consists of 11 residues. The germline gives CDR1 DFQATT, CDR2 SNEGSKA (reference sequence). Trimming left V 2 bases short and J 5 bases short, with 6 bases between. This CDR3 is CSARIVETQYF. DNA of the CDR3: TGCAGTGCTAGAATTGTTGAGACCCAGTACTTC.

A few counts support this clonotype. This chain joins TRBV6-5 and TRBJ2-2; 10 bases fit TRBD2. In germline, CDR1 is MNHEY, CDR2 SVGAGI. The ends lost 2 bases at V and 7 bases at J; junction bases unmatched: 7. CDR3 length: 16 amino acids. In DNA form, the CDR3 reads TGTGCCAGCAGTTACGGCCTAGCGGGAGAAATCGGGGAGCTGTTTTTT. This sequence encodes CASSYGLAGEIGELFF.